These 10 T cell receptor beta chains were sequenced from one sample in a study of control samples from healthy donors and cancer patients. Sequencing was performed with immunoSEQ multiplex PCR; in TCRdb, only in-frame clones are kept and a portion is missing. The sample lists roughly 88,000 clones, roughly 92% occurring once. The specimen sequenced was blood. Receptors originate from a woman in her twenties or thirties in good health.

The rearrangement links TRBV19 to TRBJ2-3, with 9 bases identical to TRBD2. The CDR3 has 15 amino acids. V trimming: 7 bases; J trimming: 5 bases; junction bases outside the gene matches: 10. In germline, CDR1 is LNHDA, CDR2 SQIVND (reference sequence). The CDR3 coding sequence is TGTGCCAGTAAGGCTAGCGGGATAGGGCTAGATACGCAGTATTTT. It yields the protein CASKASGIGLDTQYF. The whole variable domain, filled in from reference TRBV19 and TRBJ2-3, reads DGGITQSPKYLFRKEGQNVTLSCEQNLNHDAMYWYRQDPGQGLRLIYYSQIVNDFQKGDIAEGYSVSREKKESFPLTVTSAQKNPTAFYLCASKASGIGLDTQYFGPGTRLTVL.

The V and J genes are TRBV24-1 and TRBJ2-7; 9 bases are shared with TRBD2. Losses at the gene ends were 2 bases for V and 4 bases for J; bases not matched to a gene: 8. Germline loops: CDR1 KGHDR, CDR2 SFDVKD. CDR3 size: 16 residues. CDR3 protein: CATSDSGAGGLYEQYF. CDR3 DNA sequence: TGTGCCACCAGTGATTCAGGAGCGGGGGGTTTATACGAGCAGTACTTC.

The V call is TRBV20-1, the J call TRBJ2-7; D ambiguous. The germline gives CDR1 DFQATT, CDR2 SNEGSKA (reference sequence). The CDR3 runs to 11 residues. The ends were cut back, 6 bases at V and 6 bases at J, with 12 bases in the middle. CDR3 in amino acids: CSAAPGVEQYF. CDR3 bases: TGCAGTGCGGCCCCCGGCGTCGAGCAGTACTTC.

CDR3 coding DNA: TGCGCCAGCAGCACGGGACAGGGGTTATCCTCCTACGAGCAGTACTTC. Translation gives CASSTGQGLSSYEQYF. The chain joins TRBV5-1 to TRBJ2-7; 10 nucleotides agree with TRBD1. Per germline, CDR1 SGHRS and CDR2 YFSETQ. The CDR3 covers 16 residues. V shed 4 bases, J shed 0 bases, and the junction held 7 bases outside the gene matches.

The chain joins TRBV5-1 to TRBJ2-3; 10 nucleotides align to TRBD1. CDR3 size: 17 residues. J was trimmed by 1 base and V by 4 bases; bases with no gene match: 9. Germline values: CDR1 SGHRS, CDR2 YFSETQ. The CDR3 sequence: CASSKDPGTGGTDTQYF. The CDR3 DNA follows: TGCGCCAGCAGCAAAGACCCCGGGACAGGGGGCACAGATACGCAGTATTTT.

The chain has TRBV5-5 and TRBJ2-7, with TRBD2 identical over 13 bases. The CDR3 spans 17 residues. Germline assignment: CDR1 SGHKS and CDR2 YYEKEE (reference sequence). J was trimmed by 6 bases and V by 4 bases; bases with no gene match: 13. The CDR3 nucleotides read TGTGCCAGCAGCCTTCGACCTACTAGCGGGGGGGCTGGCGAGCAGTACTTC. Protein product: CASSLRPTSGGAGEQYF.

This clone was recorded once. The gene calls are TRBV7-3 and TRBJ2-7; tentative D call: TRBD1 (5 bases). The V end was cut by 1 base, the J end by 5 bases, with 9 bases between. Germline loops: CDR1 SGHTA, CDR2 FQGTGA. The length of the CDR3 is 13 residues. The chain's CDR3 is CASSLMGLHEQYF. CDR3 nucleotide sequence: TGTGCCAGCAGCTTAATGGGGCTCCACGAGCAGTACTTC.

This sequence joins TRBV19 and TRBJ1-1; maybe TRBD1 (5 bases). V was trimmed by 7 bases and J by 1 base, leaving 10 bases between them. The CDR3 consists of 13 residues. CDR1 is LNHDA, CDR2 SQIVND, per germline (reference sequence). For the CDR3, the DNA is TGTGCCAGTAACCTCGGGGGGAACACTGAAGCTTTCTTT. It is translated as CASNLGGNTEAFF.

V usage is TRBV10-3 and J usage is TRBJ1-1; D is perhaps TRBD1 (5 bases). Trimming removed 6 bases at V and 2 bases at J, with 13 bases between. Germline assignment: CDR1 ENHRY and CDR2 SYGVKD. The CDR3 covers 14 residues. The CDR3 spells CAIRGTAVNTEAFF. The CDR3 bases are TGTGCCATCAGGGGGACCGCCGTAAACACTGAAGCTTTCTTT.

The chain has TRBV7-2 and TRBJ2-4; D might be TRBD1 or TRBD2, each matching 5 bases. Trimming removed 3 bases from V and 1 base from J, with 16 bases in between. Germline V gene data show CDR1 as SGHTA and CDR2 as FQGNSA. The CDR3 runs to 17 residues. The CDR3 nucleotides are TGTGCCAGCAGCTTTGATGGGACCCTCCGGGCCAAAAACATTCAGTACTTC. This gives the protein CASSFDGTLRAKNIQYF.